This record looks at one TCR beta chain sequence and its context. Its antigen remains undetermined. No qualities accompany the bases; no much larger clone lies one base away. Clipping removes 0 bases from V and 4 bases from J, with 6 as the unmatched junction base count. For CDR1 and CDR2, the germline V gene lists SGHRS and YFSETQ. The CDR3, from cysteine to phenylalanine, totals 18 residues. CDR3 DNA only is kept here, 54 bases in frame from base 1. The data originate from a study of blood T cell repertoires in COVID-19 (dated by TCRdb to 2019 to 2021). For context, the study as a whole: The collaborator samples originated in the United States, Italy and Spain and spanned the acute and convalescent phases of COVID-19. A de-identified subject ID, COVID-19 status, age in years and sex were almost always included in the sample metadata. Deeply sampled blood TCRbeta repertoires from subjects exposed to, actively infected with, or recovered from COVID-19 were included in the dataset. The repertoires were made available in a free public database intended to serve as a resource for research on the immune response to SARS-CoV-2. The prospective study material was composed of cDNA or gDNA derived from T cells, B-cell-depleted T cells, or PBMCs. Samples came from the ongoing ImmuneRACE study (first 160 participants) plus 1,254 subjects from 6 global collaborators. Where available, HLA class I and class II types were taken from metadata supplied by the sample provider and were not determined by assay-based typing. Findings and caveats that apply to the study as a whole: The amount of clinical and demographic metadata varied by source and participant and was provided uncurated.

Each collaborating institution followed its own protocols to collect whole blood in K2EDTA tubes. Collaborator samples were shipped for TCRbeta analysis as frozen whole blood, isolated PBMCs, or DNA extracted from either sample type. The immunoSEQ Assay, a bias-controlled multiplex PCR, was used to amplify TCRbeta CDR3 regions from genomic DNA. Processing in the source paper ran as follows. The number of nucleated cells in each sample was estimated from the amplification of reference gene primers within the assay. To quantify the absolute abundance of each unique TCRbeta CDR3 rearrangement, sequence reads were collapsed and filtered. For each sample, productive Simpson clonality was calculated as the square root of Simpson's diversity index over productive rearrangements. In TCRdb, the immuneACCESS table is reduced to in-frame sequences with V and J assigned. These tables do not hold every clone; where another copy was compared, an unresolved V gene accounts for under half, and the others remain unexplained. That table gives V, J and clone size, and the DNA gave D and trimming. This sample holds over 150,000 clones; approximately 80% were observed only once. The ten largest make up about 13% of the sample.

The sample taken for sequencing was peripheral blood. The chain couples TRBV5-1 to TRBJ2-2; TRBD2 fits 13 bases in the junction. This sequence was found in a human donor in a cohort sampled during active COVID-19. In nucleotide form, the sequence is TGCGCCAGCAGCTTGGCCGGGACTAGCGGGGAGGGCACCGGGGAGCTGTTTTTT. It codes for CASSLAGTSGEGTGELFF.